This TCR beta chain comes out of a study of siplizumab effects on memory and regulatory T cells. TCRdb's table, derived via immunoSEQ multiplex PCR, lists solely in-frame clones and lacks some. This table holds 75,000 to 100,000 clones, 85% to 95% found once. Looked up from germline, CDR1 is SGHDN and CDR2 is FVKESK. The CDR3 contains 12 residues. V lost 3 bases and J lost 9, with 12 bases in between. The TCR was taken from a human donor in good health. The sequenced sample consisted of non-Treg CD4+ T cells sorted from blood. This chain joins TRBV14 and TRBJ2-7; D unresolved. The CDR3, as DNA: TGTGCCAGCAGCCAGGCTCAGACGGGGCAGTACTTC. Residues: CASSQAQTGQYF.